This T cell receptor beta chain is from a study of T cell repertoires in cytomegalovirus infection. Background on the study: Well-studied HLA-B-restricted epitopes and recently identified HLA-C-restricted epitopes of CMV were both used in the study.

TCRdb re-called the reads with MiXCR, one entry per CDR3 protein. Counted here are about 770,000 distinct CDR3 sequences, 29% occurring once; the ten biggest clones make up roughly 13%. CDR3 length: 11 amino acids. Germline CDR1 SGHTA, CDR2 FQGNSA. Trimming cost V 1 base and J 10 bases, with 7 bases left between them. General observations from the study: Dominant in the ex vivo response were TCR beta clonotypes restricted by HLA-C and specific for CMV.

In the case of this clonotype: Its antigen is not known.

This receptor was taken from a human donor in good health (CMV status not recorded). Some clones in this sample may be carry-over from other donors' samples. The chain carries TRBV7-2 and TRBJ1-2; D ambiguous. Sequenced here: cultured CD8+ T cells from PBMCs, sampled from culture after CMV antigen stimulation. In nucleotides, the CDR3 is TGTGCCAGCAGCTTAGGTATACTCTACACCTTC. Its translation: CASSLGILYTF.